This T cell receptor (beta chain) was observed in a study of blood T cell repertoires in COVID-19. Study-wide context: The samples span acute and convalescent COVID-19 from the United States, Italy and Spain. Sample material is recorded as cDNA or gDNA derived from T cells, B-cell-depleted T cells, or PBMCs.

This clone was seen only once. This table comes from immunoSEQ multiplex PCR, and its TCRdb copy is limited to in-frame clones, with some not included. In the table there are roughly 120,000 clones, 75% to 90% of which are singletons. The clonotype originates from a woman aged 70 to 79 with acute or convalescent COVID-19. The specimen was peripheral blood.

The CDR3 region is CASSLPGGAGELFF. DNA of the CDR3: TGTGCCAGCAGTTTACCGGGAGGGGCCGGGGAGCTGTTTTTT. The chain couples TRBV28 to TRBJ2-2, with 8 bases matching TRBD2. Germline CDR1 reads MDHEN; CDR2 reads SYDVKM. This CDR3 has 14 residues. Germline trimming cut 2 bases from V and 6 bases from J; bases unmatched to any gene: 2.